This entry features one TCR beta chain sequence. Using immunoSEQ multiplex PCR, the repertoire was profiled, and TCRdb retains in-frame clones only, with some absent. The data show about 330,000 clones, about nine tenths seen once. The CDR3 contains 14 residues. Trimming pared 0 bases from V and 5 bases from J, leaving 10 bases between. Looked up from germline, CDR1 is LGHNA and CDR2 is YSLEER. This sample was included in a study of cytomegalovirus exposure and HLA in healthy donors. The chain carries TRBV4-3 and TRBJ2-5, with a tentative D call TRBD2 (5 bases). The clonotype comes from a woman in her late teens or twenties in good health and CMV-seronegative. The sample was PBMCs. The CDR3 loop reads CASSQERTGETQYF. The CDR3 DNA is TGCGCCAGCAGCCAAGAAAGGACTGGCGAGACCCAGTACTTC.